The clone carrying this T cell receptor beta chain showed up just once. As for treatment: 15 to 20 received Ad26.COV2.S at low or high dose, single or two shots; about five received placebo; per-sample allocation not given. Following the first vaccine or placebo injection, samples were taken on day 63. The data derive from a study of Ad26.COV2.S vaccination and SARS-CoV-2 variants. The table came from immunoSEQ multiplex PCR; TCRdb's copy has only in-frame clones and leaves some out. The sample holds about 350,000 clones, about 88% seen once. This specimen consisted of peripheral blood, obtained in a trial of Ad26.COV2.S vaccine versus placebo. The clonotype was recovered from a person between 18 and 60 years old who received the Ad26.COV2.S COVID-19 vaccine or a placebo.

CDR3 in DNA: TGTGCCATCAGGTCCGGGACTAGCGGGAGGGCCCCCTCCTACAATGAGCAGTTCTTC. Translated, it gives CAIRSGTSGRAPSYNEQFF. V usage is TRBV10-3 and J usage is TRBJ2-1; 16 bases are a match to TRBD2. The CDR3 has 19 residues. Germline lookup yields CDR1 ENHRY and CDR2 SYGVKD. V gave up 6 bases and J gave up 0 bases; unmatched junction bases: 8.